The sample holds one count of the clone carrying this TCR beta chain. Antigen unknown. This entry comes from a study of CD8+ T cells in alopecia areata. Study in general: Oral tofacitinib, 5 to 10 mg twice daily, was given in an open-label trial.

Sequencing used cDNA as its template, made by extracting RNA and reverse transcribing it. Measured with immunoSEQ multiplex PCR; TCRdb has only the in-frame clones, and not every one. The data show some 150,000 clones, with about 85% seen just once and less than 15% held by the top ten. Treatment described: oral pan-JAK inhibitor, 5-10 mg twice daily. The CDR3 has 15 residues. The germline V gene has CDR1 MNHEY and CDR2 SVGAGI. V was trimmed by 4 bases and J by 1 base, leaving 13 bases between them. Broader study findings: Scalp sequencing also captures normal skin's resident alphabeta T cells.

The rearrangement joins TRBV6-5 to TRBJ1-1, with a weak D call TRBD1 (5 bases). Specimen: CD8+ T cells sorted from blood, collected at week 4, from a patient treated with tofacitinib. This clonotype was sampled from a human donor with alopecia areata. CDR3 sequence (DNA): TGTGCCAGCAGTTTTCTCGACAGCCCGAACACTGAAGCTTTCTTT. The encoded protein is CASSFLDSPNTEAFF.